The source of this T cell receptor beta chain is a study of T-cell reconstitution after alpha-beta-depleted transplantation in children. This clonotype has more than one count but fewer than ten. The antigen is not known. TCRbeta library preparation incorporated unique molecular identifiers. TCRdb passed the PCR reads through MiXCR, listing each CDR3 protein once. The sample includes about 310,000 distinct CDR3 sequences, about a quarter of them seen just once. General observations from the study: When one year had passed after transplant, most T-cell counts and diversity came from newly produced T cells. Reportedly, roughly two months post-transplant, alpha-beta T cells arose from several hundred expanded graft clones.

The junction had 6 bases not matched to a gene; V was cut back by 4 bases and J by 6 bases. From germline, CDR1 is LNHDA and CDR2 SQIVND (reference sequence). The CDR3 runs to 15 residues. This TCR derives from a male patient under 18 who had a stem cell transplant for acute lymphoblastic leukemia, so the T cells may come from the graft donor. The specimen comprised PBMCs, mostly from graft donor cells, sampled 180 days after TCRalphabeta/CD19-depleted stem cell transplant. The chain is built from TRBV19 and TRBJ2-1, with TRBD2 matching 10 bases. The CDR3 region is CASSTVAGGPNEQFF. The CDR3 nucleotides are TGTGCCAGTAGTACCGTAGCGGGAGGTCCCAATGAGCAGTTCTTC.